Each of the 15 T cell receptor beta chains below was sequenced from the same sample in a study of blood T cell repertoires in COVID-19. The method was immunoSEQ multiplex PCR; TCRdb's version includes in-frame clones alone and lacks a portion of them. Altogether 250,000 to 350,000 clones are present, around 90% being singletons, with the ten largest covering roughly 7%. Sequencing was carried out using peripheral blood. All receptors derive from a woman aged 30 to 39 with COVID-19, enrolled during active disease.

This sequence joins TRBV6-6 and TRBJ2-1; possibly TRBD2 for D (6 bases). The germline V gene encodes CDR1 MNHNY and CDR2 SVGAGI (reference sequence). The CDR3 covers 15 residues. V lost 4 bases and J lost 4, with 14 bases in between. The CDR3 nucleotides are TGTGCCAGCAGTTCTGGGACTGGGACTTACAATGAGCAGTTCTTC. It translates to CASSSGTGTYNEQFF.

The CDR3: CASSSTGMGEKLFF. CDR3 DNA sequence: TGTGCCAGCAGCTCCACAGGGATGGGAGAAAAACTGTTTTTT. This chain uses TRBV7-9 with TRBJ1-4; possible D gene TRBD1, 6 bases. Trimming removed 4 bases from V and 8 bases from J, with 14 bases in between. Germline CDR1 and CDR2: SEHNR and FQNEAQ (reference sequence). There are 14 residues in the CDR3.

The J gene is TRBJ2-7, the V gene TRBV4-1, with D perhaps matching TRBD1 (6 bases). V lost 1 base and J 3 bases, leaving 25 bases between the germline ends. This CDR3 spans 19 amino acids. In germline, CDR1 is MGHRA, CDR2 YSYEKL. CDR3 DNA sequence: TGCGCCAGCAGCCAAGCAATCGGGCCGACAGGATCGAAAAACTACGAGCAGTACTTC. This gives the protein CASSQAIGPTGSKNYEQYF.

The count of this clone is one. The rearrangement uses TRBV19 and TRBJ1-5; tentatively, D is TRBD1 (5 bases). Trimming pared 3 bases from V and 9 bases from J, leaving 18 bases between. This CDR3 has 15 residues. From germline, CDR1 is LNHDA and CDR2 SQIVND (reference sequence). This CDR3 is CASSIQGRPSGPQHF. The CDR3 nucleotides are TGTGCCAGTAGTATCCAGGGAAGGCCATCGGGGCCCCAGCATTTT.

The table lists this clone with a count of one. The chain links TRBV6-2 or TRBV6-3 to TRBJ2-5; D is unresolved. V was cut by 2 bases and J by 12 bases, with 10 bases left in between. The CDR3 runs to 11 residues. The germline CDR1 and CDR2 sequences are MNHEY and SVGEGT. The CDR3 loop reads CASSYGHHEYF. As DNA, the CDR3 is TGTGCCAGCAGTTACGGGCACCATGAGTACTTC.

The rearrangement links TRBV27 to TRBJ1-2, with D uncertain. Germline V CDR1 and CDR2: MNHEY, SMNVEV (reference sequence). Trimming took 2 bases from V and 7 from J, leaving 11 bases between them. The CDR3 consists of 13 residues. CDR3 DNA: TGTGCCAGCAGTTTACGGGAGTCCACTGGCTACACCTTC. This sequence encodes CASSLRESTGYTF.

The chain recombines TRBV3-1 (or the pseudogene TRBV3-2) with TRBJ1-6, with D unclear. From germline, CDR1 is LGHDT and CDR2 YNNKEL (reference sequence). V lost 4 bases to trimming and J lost 10 bases, with 14 bases between them. The CDR3 is 14 amino acids. The CDR3: CASSRGLYGSPLHF. In DNA, the CDR3 is TGTGCCAGCAGCCGAGGGCTTTATGGCTCACCCCTCCACTTT.

This chain connects TRBV28 to TRBJ1-5; D is undetermined. The germline V and J ends were trimmed by 6 bases and 3 bases, with 15 bases remaining between them. The CDR3 length is 15 residues. Germline V gives CDR1 MDHEN, CDR2 SYDVKM. CDR3: CASSPIPGFNQPQHF. The CDR3 DNA follows: TGTGCCAGCAGCCCCATTCCGGGGTTCAATCAGCCCCAGCATTTT.

The chain recombines TRBV7-2 with TRBJ1-4; maybe TRBD1 (6 bases). Germline assignment: CDR1 SGHTA and CDR2 FQGNSA. The CDR3 is 15 residues long. The germline V and J ends were trimmed by 3 bases and 3 bases, with 11 bases remaining between them. CDR3 sequence reads: CASSFLKGANEKLFF. In DNA form, the CDR3 reads TGTGCCAGCAGCTTTTTGAAGGGGGCTAATGAAAAACTGTTTTTT. The whole variable domain, filled in from reference TRBV7-2 and TRBJ1-4, reads GAGVSQSPSNKVTEKGKDVELRCDPISGHTALYWYRQSLGQGLEFLIYFQGNSAPDKSGLPSDRFSAERTGGSVSTLTIQRTQQEDSAVYLCASSFLKGANEKLFFGSGTQLSVL.

The rearrangement uses TRBV4-3 and TRBJ2-5, with TRBD2 identical over 7 bases. Germline V gene sequence: CDR1 LGHNA, CDR2 YSLEER. The CDR3 is made up of 15 amino acids. J lost 5 bases, V lost 4 bases, and 10 bases had no gene match. DNA of the CDR3: TGCGCCAGCAGCCCCTACGCGGCGGGAGACGAGACCCAGTACTTC. Translated, it gives CASSPYAAGDETQYF.

The rearrangement links TRBV18 to TRBJ2-5, with 7 bases that match TRBD1. J gave up 0 bases and V 3 bases, and 1 base lay outside the gene matches. CDR1 is KGHSH and CDR2 is LQKENI in the germline V gene. The length of the CDR3 is 14 residues. In DNA, the CDR3 is TGTGCCAGCTCACCTGGGACAGACCAAGAGACCCAGTACTTC. Translated, it gives CASSPGTDQETQYF.

The chain uses TRBV6-2 or TRBV6-3 and TRBJ1-1, with no clear D. The CDR3 sequence is 12 residues long. Trimming cost V 5 bases and J 4 bases, with 8 bases left between them. Germline V CDR1 and CDR2: MNHEY, SVGEGT. The chain's CDR3 is CASSDPSTEAFF. The CDR3 nucleotides are TGTGCCAGCAGTGACCCTAGCACTGAAGCTTTCTTT.

The rearrangement links TRBV7-3 to TRBJ2-7; 9 bases fit TRBD1. The junction had 3 bases not matched to a gene; V was cut back by 5 bases and J by 4 bases. The germline CDR1 and CDR2 sequences are SGHTA and FQGTGA. This CDR3 contains 13 residues. The CDR3 reads CASSRDRGYEQYF. CDR3 in DNA: TGTGCCAGCAGCCGAGACAGGGGGTACGAGCAGTACTTC.

The V call is TRBV7-2, the J call TRBJ1-2; D gene unclear. Germline V lookup: CDR1 SGHTA, CDR2 FQGNSA. This CDR3 contains 13 residues. The V end lost 1 base, the J end lost 5 bases, and 8 bases lay between the germline ends. The CDR3 bases are TGTGCCAGCAGCTTAGGGGCAGAGTATGGCTACACCTTC. The encoded protein is CASSLGAEYGYTF.

The genes are TRBV10-1 and TRBJ1-1; D may be TRBD1 (5 bases). This CDR3 spans 13 amino acids. V lost 8 bases and J lost 5, with 15 bases in between. CDR1 is WNHNN, CDR2 SYGVQD, per germline (reference sequence). This CDR3 reads CASSTRGETEAFF. The CDR3, as DNA: TGCGCCAGCTCCACGCGGGGGGAAACTGAAGCTTTCTTT.